Presented here are 25 T cell receptor beta chains from one specimen sequenced in a study of OX40 agonist ivuxolimab in advanced cancers. Profiling relied on immunoSEQ multiplex PCR, and the TCRdb table lists in-frame clones only, not all of them. This table holds roughly 5,100 clones, around 69% found once. The source was CD4+ or CD8+ T cells sorted from blood, collected in a trial of the OX40 agonist ivuxolimab. Source of these receptors: an adult with an advanced solid tumor such as melanoma, head and neck, liver or kidney cancer.

V and J are TRBV7-6 and TRBJ2-1, with D hard to call. This CDR3 comprises 20 residues. Germline loops: CDR1 SGHVS, CDR2 FNYEAQ. Trimming took 11 bases from V and 0 from J, leaving 32 bases between them. The CDR3 DNA reads TGTGCCCGAAGAATCCCGGGCCCCCGCTCTAGTAATAGCTCCTACAATGAGCAGTTCTTC. It yields the protein CARRIPGPRSSNSSYNEQFF.

V gene TRBV28 combines with J gene TRBJ1-2; 7 bases map to TRBD1. CDR1 and CDR2 (germline): MDHEN, SYDVKM. V was pared by 8 bases and J by 3 bases, with 3 bases of the junction left unmatched. CDR3 length: 12 residues. The CDR3 protein is CASETGDYGYTF. In DNA form, the CDR3 reads TGTGCCAGCGAAACAGGGGACTATGGCTACACCTTC.

CDR3 sequence reads: CSAHREGTLHF. CDR3 DNA sequence: TGCAGTGCTCACAGGGAGGGCACCCTCCACTTT. The chain is built from TRBV20-1 and TRBJ1-6, with D tentatively TRBD1 (6 bases). CDR1 and CDR2 from the germline V gene are DFQATT and SNEGSKA (reference sequence). The V end was cut by 5 bases, the J end by 14 bases, with 13 bases between. This CDR3 has 11 residues.

This clone has only one observation. The CDR3 spells CAIRNPGEETQYF. CDR3 DNA sequence: TGTGCCATCAGAAACCCGGGGGAAGAGACCCAGTACTTC. This chain links TRBV10-3 with TRBJ2-5, with D perhaps TRBD2 (6 bases). Looked up from germline, CDR1 is ENHRY and CDR2 is SYGVKD. Trimming stripped 6 bases from V and 3 bases from J, with 11 bases between. This CDR3 is 13 amino acids long.

V gene TRBV5-1 combines with J gene TRBJ2-1, with TRBD2 as a possible D gene (7 bases). Germline V gene sequence: CDR1 SGHRS, CDR2 YFSETQ. The CDR3 covers 15 residues. Trimming cost V 4 bases and J 7 bases, with 18 bases left between them. The CDR3 loop is CASSAGGGAANEQFF. The CDR3 DNA is TGCGCCAGCAGCGCCGGAGGGGGGGCAGCTAATGAGCAGTTCTTC. The entire variable domain, with the rest obtained from reference TRBV5-1 and TRBJ2-1, is as follows: KAGVTQTPRYLIKTRGQQVTLSCSPISGHRSVSWYQQTPGQGLQFLFEYFSETQRNKGNFPGRFSGRQFSNSRSEMNVSTLELGDSALYLCASSAGGGAANEQFFGPGTRLTVL.

This clone was observed a handful of times. This sequence joins TRBV18 and TRBJ1-4, with 10 bases identical to TRBD1. CDR1 is KGHSH and CDR2 is LQKENI in the germline V gene. The junction had 6 bases not matched to a gene; V was cut back by 3 bases and J by 11 bases. CDR3 length: 14 amino acids. The CDR3, as DNA: TGTGCCAGCTCACCTAGGGACAGGGGAGACAAACTGTTTTTT. Residues: CASSPRDRGDKLFF.

The V and J genes are TRBV4-1 and TRBJ2-5, with TRBD2 identical over 13 bases. The germline V gene has CDR1 MGHRA and CDR2 YSYEKL. The J segment lost 2 bases and the V segment lost 3 bases, leaving 6 bases of the junction unmatched. The CDR3 contains 17 residues. CDR3 nucleotides: TGCGCCAGCAGCCAGGGGACTAGCGGGGATCCACAAGAGACCCAGTACTTC. The encoded protein is CASSQGTSGDPQETQYF.

This clone came up once. The chain recombines TRBV28 with TRBJ1-3; no definite D call. In germline, CDR1 is MDHEN, CDR2 SYDVKM. The V end was cut by 6 bases, the J end by 0 bases, with 15 bases between. The CDR3 runs to 16 residues. The CDR3 here is CASRPTPAGSGNTIYF. The CDR3 DNA is TGTGCCAGCAGGCCGACTCCCGCGGGCTCTGGAAACACCATATATTTT.

This clone was observed a single time. The chain carries TRBV5-1 and TRBJ2-1; 14 positions match TRBD2. In germline, CDR1 is SGHRS, CDR2 YFSETQ. Trimming cost V 4 bases and J 8 bases; bases outside gene matches: 11. The CDR3 covers 17 residues. The chain's CDR3 is CASSATSGGASGYEQFF. CDR3 coding DNA: TGCGCCAGCAGCGCGACTAGCGGGGGGGCCTCCGGGTATGAGCAGTTCTTC.

This clone is a singleton in its sample. The chain uses TRBV4-1 and TRBJ2-5, with 7 nucleotides matching TRBD2. CDR1 and CDR2 from the germline V gene are MGHRA and YSYEKL. J gave up 3 bases and V 4 bases, and 14 bases lay outside the gene matches. The CDR3 is made up of 17 amino acids. The DNA of the CDR3 is TGCGCCAGCAGCCGAGAAGACGGGACGGCGGGGGAAGAGACCCAGTACTTC. Its protein product is CASSREDGTAGEETQYF.

The chain links TRBV19 to TRBJ2-1; 10 nucleotides line up with TRBD2. The germline gives CDR1 LNHDA, CDR2 SQIVND (reference sequence). The CDR3 is made up of 15 amino acids. Trimming cost V 3 bases and J 2 bases; bases outside gene matches: 1. CDR3 in amino acids: CASSISGGPYNEQFF. The CDR3 region has the DNA TGTGCCAGTAGTATTAGCGGGGGGCCCTACAATGAGCAGTTCTTC.

V gene TRBV19 combines with J gene TRBJ2-2; TRBD2 aligns across 7 bases. V dropped 3 bases and J dropped 0; count of bases not matched to a gene: 1. Germline-derived CDR1 and CDR2 are LNHDA and SQIVND (reference sequence). CDR3 length: 15 amino acids. The CDR3 region is CASSILAANTGELFF. CDR3 nucleotide sequence: TGTGCCAGTAGTATCCTAGCGGCGAACACCGGGGAGCTGTTTTTT.

The chain is built from TRBV5-6 and TRBJ1-2, with 9 bases lining up with TRBD1. The CDR3 is 17 amino acids. Looked up from germline, CDR1 is SGHDT and CDR2 is YYEEEE. J gave up 4 bases and V 4 bases, and 14 bases lay outside the gene matches. In DNA form, the CDR3 reads TGTGCCAGCAGCCCGGGACAGGGCGGGCTTTGGGCCTATGGCTACACCTTC. It specifies CASSPGQGGLWAYGYTF.

By sample fraction, this clone is medium-sized (0.01 to 0.1%). The chain couples TRBV6-4 to TRBJ1-5, with a possible D match to TRBD1 (6 bases). The CDR3 totals 11 residues. Germline V lookup: CDR1 MRHNA, CDR2 SNTAGT. The CDR3 reads CPPGAQEPQHF. The CDR3 DNA reads TGTCCCCCGGGGGCCCAAGAGCCCCAGCATTTT.

The chain employs TRBV9 and TRBJ2-7; D may be TRBD2 (7 bases). Trimming took 0 bases from V and 4 from J, leaving 14 bases between them. CDR1 SGDLS and CDR2 YYNGEE come from the germline V gene. The CDR3 extends over 15 amino acids. This CDR3 is CASSVGRGGRYEQYF. CDR3 DNA sequence: TGTGCCAGCAGCGTAGGAAGGGGGGGAAGGTACGAGCAGTACTTC.

This chain joins TRBV9 and TRBJ2-6, with D uncertain. The germline CDR1 and CDR2 sequences are SGDLS and YYNGEE. There are 16 residues in the CDR3. Trimming pared 3 bases from V and 3 bases from J, leaving 13 bases between. The DNA of the CDR3 is TGTGCCAGCAGCGCCCCGACTGGCCTTGGGGCCAACGTCCTGACTTTC. Protein product: CASSAPTGLGANVLTF.

This clone appeared many times. The V gene is TRBV9, the J gene TRBJ2-7, with 9 bases matching TRBD1. CDR3 length equals 14 residues. V gave up 0 bases and J gave up 2 bases; unmatched junction bases: 0. Germline V gene lookup returns CDR1 SGDLS and CDR2 YYNGEE. The CDR3 nucleotides read TGTGCCAGCAGCGTAGGGACAGGGGCCTACGAGCAGTACTTC. Its translation: CASSVGTGAYEQYF.

The rearrangement links TRBV7-9 to TRBJ1-3; 7 nucleotides agree with TRBD1. The ends lost 6 bases at V and 0 bases at J; junction bases unmatched: 5. This CDR3 region has 15 residues. The germline V gene encodes CDR1 SEHNR and CDR2 FQNEAQ (reference sequence). CDR3 region: CASRQDRDSGNTIYF. DNA for the CDR3: TGTGCCAGCAGACAAGACAGGGACTCTGGAAACACCATATATTTT.

Only one count was recorded for this clone. The gene calls are TRBV5-7 and TRBJ2-7; D is unclear. TRBV5-7 is an open reading frame whose function is uncertain. This CDR3 is built from 11 residues. V lost 2 bases and J lost 3, with 3 bases in between. Written as DNA, the CDR3 is TGTGCCAGCAGCTTCGACTACGAGCAGTACTTC. It is translated as CASSFDYEQYF.

This chain links TRBV7-9 with TRBJ1-1; 7 bases align to TRBD1. CDR3 length equals 17 residues. CDR1 SEHNR and CDR2 FQNEAQ come from the germline V gene (reference sequence). V shed 3 bases and J 1 base; nucleotides not matched to a gene: 11. This CDR3 reads CASSFVGGNRGNTEAFF. The DNA for the CDR3 is TGTGCCAGCAGCTTCGTCGGGGGAAACAGGGGGAACACTGAAGCTTTCTTT.

The J gene is TRBJ2-1, the V gene TRBV7-6, with D uncertain. This CDR3 spans 13 amino acids. V gave up 1 base and J gave up 4 bases, with 5 bases separating them. Germline V lookup: CDR1 SGHVS, CDR2 FNYEAQ. Here the CDR3 reads CASSLVLYNEQFF. The CDR3 DNA reads TGTGCCAGCAGCTTAGTCCTTTACAATGAGCAGTTCTTC. The whole variable domain, remainder taken from reference TRBV7-6 and TRBJ2-1, is GAGVSQSPRYKVTKRGQDVALRCDPISGHVSLYWYRQALGQGPEFLTYFNYEAQQDKSGLPNDRFSAERPEGSISTLTIQRTEQRDSAMYRCASSLVLYNEQFFGPGTRLTVL.

This clone was recorded only once. The chain carries TRBV7-9 and TRBJ1-2; 7 nucleotides line up with TRBD1. The V segment lost 5 bases and the J segment 4 bases; nucleotides outside the gene matches: 10. The CDR3 is 15 amino acids. Looked up from germline, CDR1 is SEHNR and CDR2 is FQNEAQ (reference sequence). CDR3 sequence: CASSPPGRGAYGYTF. The CDR3 DNA is TGTGCCAGCAGCCCTCCGGGCAGGGGGGCCTATGGCTACACCTTC.

Worth noting for this clone: Sequence at one end of the junction differs from germline and may be a read error. The rearrangement links TRBV5-5 to TRBJ1-2; D is unclear. This CDR3 is 15 amino acids long. Germline V gene sequence: CDR1 SGHKS, CDR2 YYEKEE (reference sequence). The CDR3 DNA reads TGCGCCAGCAAGGAGGAGGAGTTAGCTAACTATGGCTACACCTTC. This gives the protein CASKEEELANYGYTF.

As DNA, the CDR3 is TGTGCCAGCACTAGCGGGGGAACGAACACCGGGGAGCTGTTTTTT. This codes for CASTSGGTNTGELFF. The rearrangement uses TRBV7-8 and TRBJ2-2, with 10 bases fitting TRBD2. V was pared by 7 bases and J by 0 bases, with 2 bases of the junction left unmatched. This CDR3 is built from 15 residues. The V gene's germline CDR1 is SGHVS and CDR2 FQNEAQ.

The V call is TRBV7-6, the J call TRBJ2-2; 8 nucleotides align to TRBD1. The CDR3 runs to 15 residues. V trimming: 5 bases; J trimming: 5 bases; junction bases outside the gene matches: 7. From germline, CDR1 is SGHVS and CDR2 FNYEAQ. For the CDR3, the DNA is TGTGCCAGCAGCACCGGGACAGGTGGGACCGGGGAGCTGTTTTTT. Its translation: CASSTGTGGTGELFF.